The source of this TCR beta chain is a study of blood T cell repertoires in COVID-19. Study overall: Acute and convalescent COVID-19 samples came from the United States, Italy and Spain. Sources were T cells, B-cell-depleted T cells, or PBMCs; the material itself was cDNA or gDNA.

Per germline, CDR1 MNHEY and CDR2 SVGAGI. This CDR3 spans 16 amino acids. V lost 4 bases, J lost 7 bases, and 7 bases stayed unmatched. Original methodology: Researchers report that nucleated cell counts were estimated from reference gene primer amplification. TCRdb's table, derived via immunoSEQ multiplex PCR, lists solely in-frame clones and lacks some. Clone size and V and J calls were adopted from that table, with D and trimming inferred from the DNA. The table lists about half a million clones, 80% to 90% of them singletons, with approximately 3% in the top ten. The rearrangement links TRBV6-5 to TRBJ2-2, with 12 positions matching TRBD1. The sample comprised peripheral blood. The receptor was isolated from a human donor in a cohort sampled during active COVID-19. The CDR3 DNA follows: TGTGCCAGCAGTTCCTGGGACAGGGGGCGTAGCGGGGAGCTGTTTTTT. Translated: CASSSWDRGRSGELFF.